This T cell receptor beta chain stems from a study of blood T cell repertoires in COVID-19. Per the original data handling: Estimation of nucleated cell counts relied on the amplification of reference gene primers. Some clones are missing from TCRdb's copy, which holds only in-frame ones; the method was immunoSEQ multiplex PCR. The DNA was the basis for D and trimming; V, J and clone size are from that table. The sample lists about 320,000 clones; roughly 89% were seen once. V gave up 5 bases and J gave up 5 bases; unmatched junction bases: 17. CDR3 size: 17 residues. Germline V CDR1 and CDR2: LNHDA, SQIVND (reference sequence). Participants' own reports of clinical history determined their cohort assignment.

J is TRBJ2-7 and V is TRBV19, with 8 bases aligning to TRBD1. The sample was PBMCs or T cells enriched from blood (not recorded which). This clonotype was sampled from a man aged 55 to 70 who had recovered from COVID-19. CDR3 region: CASSAPPGTGFGNEQYF. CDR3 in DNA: TGTGCCAGTAGTGCCCCCCCCGGGACAGGCTTTGGAAACGAGCAGTACTTC.